This record looks at one TCR beta chain sequence and its context. The TCR beta repertoire was assessed by survey-level immunoSEQ sequencing. Repertoires were generated with immunoSEQ multiplex PCR, while TCRdb's copy carries only in-frame clones and drops some. The data show around 50,000 clones, 90% to 95% seen once. Germline-derived CDR1 and CDR2 are SGHVS and FQNEAQ. The V and J ends lost 5 bases and 0 bases respectively, with 16 bases between them. The length of the CDR3 is 16 residues. This sequence was found in a man aged 40-50 years with rheumatoid arthritis. The rearrangement uses TRBV7-8 and TRBJ1-1, with D tentatively TRBD1 (6 bases). Material: PBMCs. The CDR3 sequence: CASSQVLGGMNTEAFF. CDR3 DNA: TGTGCCAGCAGCCAAGTCCTAGGGGGGATGAACACTGAAGCTTTCTTT.